These 8 T cell receptor beta chains share one sample of origin, sequenced in a study of T cells after yellow fever vaccination. A single record per CDR3 protein comes from TCRdb applying MiXCR to the 5' RACE reads. The sample holds a few hundred thousand distinct CDR3 sequences, more than 8.5% seen once. Source: PBMCs, taken on the day of the first yellow fever vaccination. The source of these receptors is a man younger than 30 who received the YFV17D yellow fever vaccine.

This chain links TRBV7-3 with TRBJ2-3; D is perhaps TRBD1 (6 bases). CDR1 is SGHTA, CDR2 FQGTGA, per germline. With 5 bases removed from V and 4 bases from J, the gap between germline ends came to 13 bases. The CDR3 is made up of 14 amino acids. This CDR3 reads CASSPTGYADTQYF. The CDR3, as DNA: TGTGCCAGCAGCCCTACAGGGTACGCAGATACGCAGTATTTT.

This clonotype was seen a few times. This chain connects TRBV28 to TRBJ1-5, with unresolved D. This CDR3 contains 16 residues. Trimming took off 6 bases at V and 1 base at J, with 16 bases between the two ends. In germline, CDR1 is MDHEN, CDR2 SYDVKM. This CDR3 is CASSTDGRVSNQPQHF. Written as DNA, the CDR3 is TGTGCCAGCAGCACGGACGGGAGGGTAAGCAATCAGCCCCAGCATTTT. Supplemented by reference TRBV28 and TRBJ1-5, the full variable domain reads DVKVTQSSRYLVKRTGEKVFLECVQDMDHENMFWYRQDPGLGLRLIYFSYDVKMKEKGDIPEGYSVSREKKERFSLILESASTNQTSMYLCASSTDGRVSNQPQHFGDGTRLSIL.

The chain joins TRBV7-2 to TRBJ2-5; D assignment may be TRBD1 or TRBD2 (6 bases each). The CDR3 has 16 amino acids. The germline V and J ends were trimmed by 2 bases and 3 bases, with 16 bases remaining between them. Looked up from germline, CDR1 is SGHTA and CDR2 is FQGNSA. The CDR3 DNA reads as TGTGCCAGCAGCTTAAACGGGGGCTGGACCAAAGAGACCCAGTACTTC. Its protein product is CASSLNGGWTKETQYF.

This clonotype was detected only a few times. The DNA of the CDR3 is TGCGCCAGCAGCTGGACAGGGGTCAATGAGCAGTTCTTC. This codes for CASSWTGVNEQFF. The chain combines TRBV5-1 with TRBJ2-1; 9 bases map to TRBD1. Trimming removed 3 bases from V and 6 bases from J; junction bases left unmatched: 1. The germline gives CDR1 SGHRS, CDR2 YFSETQ. There are 13 residues in the CDR3.

V usage is TRBV12-3 or TRBV12-4 and J usage is TRBJ2-7, with 7 bases aligning to TRBD1. J was trimmed by 1 base and V by 5 bases; bases with no gene match: 8. This CDR3 is 15 amino acids long. This CDR3 reads CASSDPGTVSYEQYF. CDR3 bases: TGTGCCAGCAGTGATCCCGGGACAGTTTCCTACGAGCAGTACTTC.

This clonotype was counted ten times or more. This rearrangement joins TRBV6-1 to TRBJ1-1; unclear D gene. CDR3 length: 14 amino acids. V dropped 4 bases and J dropped 0 bases, with 9 bases sitting between them. Looked up from germline, CDR1 is MNHNS and CDR2 is SASEGT. CDR3: CASSGSGMNTEAFF. For the CDR3, the DNA is TGTGCCAGCAGTGGCTCGGGGATGAACACTGAAGCTTTCTTT.

There are many counts of this clonotype. This sequence joins TRBV11-2 and TRBJ2-5, with 9 bases identical to TRBD2. Germline V gene sequence: CDR1 SGHAT, CDR2 FQNNGV. There are 15 residues in the CDR3. V dropped 1 base and J dropped 2; count of bases not matched to a gene: 2. CDR3 loop: CASSLGRGGQETQYF. The CDR3, as DNA: TGTGCCAGCAGCTTAGGGCGGGGGGGGCAAGAGACCCAGTACTTC.

This clonotype was seen a few times. This sequence joins TRBV5-1 and TRBJ2-7; weak D call: TRBD1 (6 bases). The ends were cut back, 0 bases at V and 0 bases at J, with 7 bases in the middle. The CDR3 totals 14 residues. CDR1 and CDR2 from the germline V gene are SGHRS and YFSETQ. The chain's CDR3 is CASSLGDNSYEQYF. The CDR3 region has the DNA TGCGCCAGCAGCTTGGGGGACAACTCCTACGAGCAGTACTTC.